The 28 T cell receptor beta chains listed next were all sequenced from one sample in a study of early T cells in non-severe SARS-CoV-2 infection. Each CDR3 protein is one row after TCRdb ran MiXCR on the 5' RACE reads. There are more than 60,000 distinct CDR3 sequences in the sample; over 10% occur only once, and roughly 2.6% lies in the top ten. This specimen consisted of whole blood, obtained at baseline. Every receptor here comes from an adult who was a healthcare worker with PCR-confirmed SARS-CoV-2 infection or an uninfected control (not recorded which).

The chain carries TRBV7-2 and TRBJ2-7, with a weak D call TRBD2 (6 bases). Per germline, CDR1 SGHTA and CDR2 FQGNSA. This CDR3 comprises 14 residues. The V and J ends lost 1 base and 2 bases respectively, with 9 bases between them. The CDR3 DNA reads as TGTGCCAGCAGCTTAGATCCGGGAGCCTACGAGCAGTACTTC. As protein: CASSLDPGAYEQYF.

The table lists this clonotype with a few counts. The chain links TRBV20-1 to TRBJ2-7, with D hard to call. The CDR3 covers 13 residues. The V gene lost 4 bases and the J gene lost 2 bases, with 12 bases spanning the gap. Per germline, CDR1 DFQATT and CDR2 SNEGSKA (reference sequence). The CDR3 spells CSAIPGPTYEQYF. CDR3 bases: TGCAGTGCTATCCCAGGACCAACCTACGAGCAGTACTTC.

This clonotype was observed many times. The chain couples TRBV5-1 to TRBJ2-7, with D unclear. Germline assignment: CDR1 SGHRS and CDR2 YFSETQ. The ends were cut back, 5 bases at V and 9 bases at J, with 12 bases in the middle. There are 11 residues in the CDR3. CDR3 amino acids: CASRPDFGQYF. The CDR3 coding sequence is TGCGCCAGCAGACCCGATTTTGGGCAGTACTTC.

The chain recombines TRBV28 with TRBJ2-4; D is undetermined. CDR3 length: 13 residues. Germline V gene sequence: CDR1 MDHEN, CDR2 SYDVKM. Trimming left V 5 bases short and J 9 bases short, with 14 bases between. DNA of the CDR3: TGTGCCAGCAGTCCCCTTCCAATGGGCATTCAGTACTTC. Amino acid sequence: CASSPLPMGIQYF.

V usage is TRBV11-2 and J usage is TRBJ2-1, with D possibly called TRBD1 or TRBD2 (5 bases each). The germline V and J ends were trimmed by 1 base and 10 bases, with 23 bases remaining between them. The CDR3 is 17 residues long. Germline CDR1 reads SGHAT; CDR2 reads FQNNGV. Written as DNA, the CDR3 is TGTGCCAGCAGCTTAGTCGGAGCACTTCCCCCCCGGGACGAGCAGTTCTTC. Translation: CASSLVGALPPRDEQFF.

The rearrangement joins TRBV7-3 to TRBJ1-2, with 9 bases lining up with TRBD1. V shed 5 bases, J shed 7 bases, and the junction held 8 bases outside the gene matches. CDR3 length: 14 residues. The V gene's germline CDR1 is SGHTA and CDR2 FQGTGA. CDR3 in DNA: TGTGCCAGCAGCCCGACAGGGGGAGTCGGTGGCTACACCTTC. The encoded protein is CASSPTGGVGGYTF.

This clonotype has a handful of counts. The gene calls are TRBV18 and TRBJ1-1, with D perhaps TRBD1 (5 bases). The CDR3 is 13 residues long. V lost 4 bases and J 1 base, leaving 7 bases between the germline ends. CDR1 and CDR2 (germline): KGHSH, LQKENI. The CDR3 sequence is CASSRDQNTEAFF. CDR3 DNA: TGTGCCAGCTCACGGGACCAGAACACTGAAGCTTTCTTT.

This clonotype was found many times. The rearrangement links TRBV19 to TRBJ2-3; D is unclear. Trimming cost V 5 bases and J 3 bases, with 9 bases left between them. The CDR3 is 13 amino acids. Germline loops: CDR1 LNHDA, CDR2 SQIVND (reference sequence). The CDR3 region is CASSVPPTDTQYF. The CDR3 bases are TGTGCCAGTAGTGTCCCCCCGACAGATACGCAGTATTTT. The complete variable domain, with remaining parts taken from reference TRBV19 and TRBJ2-3, reads DGGITQSPKYLFRKEGQNVTLSCEQNLNHDAMYWYRQDPGQGLRLIYYSQIVNDFQKGDIAEGYSVSREKKESFPLTVTSAQKNPTAFYLCASSVPPTDTQYFGPGTRLTVL.

This clonotype was counted many times. The rearrangement links TRBV10-2 to TRBJ2-5; 11 positions match TRBD2. Looked up from germline, CDR1 is WSHSY and CDR2 is SAAADI. V was pared by 0 bases and J by 3 bases, with 3 bases of the junction left unmatched. The CDR3 is 16 residues long. The CDR3 DNA reads TGCGCCAGCAGTGAGTCCCTAGCGGGGGGTAAAGAGACCCAGTACTTC. Translated, it gives CASSESLAGGKETQYF.

This clonotype was observed a few times. The gene calls are TRBV6-2 or TRBV6-3 and TRBJ2-7; TRBD2 might be the D (5 bases). In germline, CDR1 is MNHEY, CDR2 SVGEGT. The CDR3 is made up of 15 amino acids. V was shortened by 5 bases and J by 2 bases, with 16 bases between the two germline ends. The CDR3 sequence is CASSPTRRAAYEQYF. Written as DNA, the CDR3 is TGTGCCAGCAGTCCCACCCGGCGGGCTGCCTACGAGCAGTACTTC.

The V call is TRBV12-3 or TRBV12-4, the J call TRBJ1-2; a weak D match, TRBD1 (6 bases). CDR3 length: 14 residues. Trimming took 5 bases from V and 4 from J, leaving 14 bases between them. CDR3: CASSQGLSPYGYTF. For the CDR3, the DNA is TGTGCCAGCAGTCAGGGGCTTTCCCCCTATGGCTACACCTTC.

This clonotype has ten or more counts. This chain uses TRBV12-3 or TRBV12-4 with TRBJ1-2, with D tentatively TRBD1 (5 bases). V was trimmed by 5 bases and J by 8 bases, leaving 9 bases between them. CDR3 length equals 11 residues. The CDR3 DNA sequence: TGTGCCAGCAGTGAAAGGGGCGGCTACACCTTC. Its translation: CASSERGGYTF.

This clonotype was seen at least ten times. The gene calls are TRBV3-1 and TRBJ2-4, with D possibly TRBD1 on 5 matching bases. Per the germline V gene, CDR1 is LGHDT and CDR2 is YNNKEL (reference sequence). The V and J ends lost 0 bases and 3 bases respectively, with 12 bases between them. The CDR3 spans 16 residues. This CDR3 is CASSQDGTGHKNIQYF. The CDR3 DNA reads TGTGCCAGCAGCCAAGATGGTACAGGCCACAAAAACATTCAGTACTTC.

Only a few counts were recorded for this clonotype. The chain combines TRBV7-9 with TRBJ1-1, with D perhaps TRBD1 (6 bases). Between the trimmed V and J ends, which lost 5 bases and 6 bases, there was a span of 16 bases. The CDR3 is 14 amino acids. The germline gives CDR1 SEHNR, CDR2 FQNEAQ (reference sequence). CDR3 in amino acids: CASSLLTGLPEAFF. CDR3 in DNA: TGTGCCAGCAGCCTCCTGACAGGTCTGCCTGAAGCTTTCTTT. Using reference TRBV7-9 and TRBJ1-1 for the parts outside the CDR3, the full variable domain is DTGVSQNPRHKITKRGQNVTFRCDPISEHNRLYWYRQTLGQGPEFLTYFQNEAQLEKSRLLSDRFSAERPKGSFSTLEIQRTEQGDSAMYLCASSLLTGLPEAFFGQGTRLTVV.

This chain joins TRBV7-3 and TRBJ2-3, with 8 bases lining up with TRBD2. V was clipped by 5 bases and J by 7 bases; unmatched bases: 5. This CDR3 contains 13 residues. CDR1 and CDR2 (germline): SGHTA, FQGTGA. The CDR3 DNA follows: TGTGCCAGCAGCGCCGGGACTAGTCATACGCAGTATTTT. Translation gives CASSAGTSHTQYF.

The chain couples TRBV4-1 to TRBJ1-5, with 7 bases fitting TRBD1. The CDR3 is 15 amino acids. CDR1 and CDR2 (germline): MGHRA, YSYEKL. V lost 4 bases to trimming and J lost 4 bases; unmatched junction nucleotides: 7. CDR3: CASSPLQGTNQPQHF. CDR3 sequence (DNA): TGCGCCAGCAGCCCACTACAGGGGACGAATCAGCCCCAGCATTTT.

This clonotype was detected a few times. V and J are TRBV28 and TRBJ2-1; TRBD1 might be the D (7 bases). Trimming took 2 bases from V and 8 from J, leaving 13 bases between them. This CDR3 is 14 amino acids long. CDR1 is MDHEN and CDR2 is SYDVKM in the germline V gene. The CDR3 DNA follows: TGTGCCAGCAGTTTACCAGGGGGGCGAGATGAGCAGTTCTTC. This encodes CASSLPGGRDEQFF.

This clonotype was seen at least ten times. V is TRBV5-6 and J is TRBJ1-2; D gene unclear. Deletions cut 1 base from V and 4 bases from J, with 14 bases between. CDR1 and CDR2 (germline): SGHDT, YYEEEE. The CDR3 has 15 amino acids. CDR3 DNA: TGTGCCAGCAGCTTGTTGGCAGGCGCGCCCTATGGCTACACCTTC. This gives the protein CASSLLAGAPYGYTF.

This clonotype was seen a few times. This rearrangement joins TRBV5-1 to TRBJ1-2; no firm D call. V was pared by 0 bases and J by 4 bases, with 16 bases between. This CDR3 contains 16 residues. CDR1 is SGHRS, CDR2 YFSETQ, per germline. The CDR3 region is CASSLGVRLLPYGYTF. The CDR3, as DNA: TGCGCCAGCAGCTTGGGGGTCAGACTTCTTCCCTATGGCTACACCTTC.

J is TRBJ1-1 and V is TRBV29-1; D remains unclear. V lost 5 bases to trimming and J lost 2 bases, with 12 bases between them. CDR1 is SQVTM, CDR2 ANQGSEA, per germline. The CDR3 spans 13 residues. CDR3 region: CSVTNPVNTEAFF. The CDR3 DNA is TGCAGCGTTACGAATCCGGTAAACACTGAAGCTTTCTTT.

The chain has TRBV2 and TRBJ2-7, with 10 bases matching TRBD1. The germline CDR1 and CDR2 sequences are SNHLY and FYNNEI. The CDR3 covers 13 residues. Germline trimming cut 6 bases from V and 9 bases from J; bases unmatched to any gene: 8. The CDR3 sequence: CASSGTGVSGQYF. The DNA for the CDR3 is TGTGCCAGCAGCGGGACAGGGGTGTCGGGGCAGTACTTC.

In its sample, this clonotype was seen many times. The chain joins TRBV7-6 to TRBJ2-6, with 7 positions matching TRBD1. The germline V gene has CDR1 SGHVS and CDR2 FNYEAQ. This CDR3 spans 16 amino acids. V was clipped by 8 bases and J by 2 bases; unmatched bases: 9. The chain's CDR3 is CASATGIGPGANVLTF. In DNA form, the CDR3 reads TGTGCCAGCGCGACAGGGATAGGTCCTGGGGCCAACGTCCTGACTTTC.

This clonotype was recorded many times. One end of the junction is discordant with germline, which a read error may explain. This chain joins TRBV28 and TRBJ2-1; 11 bases map to TRBD2. Per the germline V gene, CDR1 is MDHEN and CDR2 is SYDVKM. The CDR3 extends over 12 amino acids. The DNA of the CDR3 is TGCCTAGCGGGGGGCTCCTACAATGAGCAGTTCTTC. This codes for CLAGGSYNEQFF.

In its sample, this clonotype was seen a few times. The chain links TRBV5-1 to TRBJ1-3; 9 bases agree with TRBD1. The CDR3 covers 16 residues. With V trimmed by 4 bases and J by 0 bases, 5 bases remained unmatched. Germline-derived CDR1 and CDR2 are SGHRS and YFSETQ. CDR3 DNA sequence: TGCGCCAGCAGCCACGCGACAGGGGGCTCTGGAAACACCATATATTTT. Translation gives CASSHATGGSGNTIYF. The whole variable domain, remainder taken from reference TRBV5-1 and TRBJ1-3, is KAGVTQTPRYLIKTRGQQVTLSCSPISGHRSVSWYQQTPGQGLQFLFEYFSETQRNKGNFPGRFSGRQFSNSRSEMNVSTLELGDSALYLCASSHATGGSGNTIYFGEGSWLTVV.

This clonotype was seen a handful of times. V gene TRBV29-1 combines with J gene TRBJ2-7, with a weak D call TRBD2 (5 bases). V lost 5 bases and J 5 bases, leaving 13 bases between the germline ends. The germline CDR1 and CDR2 sequences are SQVTM and ANQGSEA. The CDR3 has 12 residues. Written as DNA, the CDR3 is TGCAGCGTTTGGGCTAGCAGGAACGAGCAGTACTTC. Translation gives CSVWASRNEQYF.

This clonotype showed up many times. The chain combines TRBV7-9 with TRBJ1-2; 7 nucleotides align to TRBD1. The CDR3 runs to 14 residues. CDR1 is SEHNR and CDR2 is FQNEAQ in the germline V gene (reference sequence). V lost 5 bases to trimming and J lost 6 bases; unmatched junction nucleotides: 9. Here the CDR3 reads CASSPRTGKHGYTF. The CDR3 DNA follows: TGTGCCAGCAGCCCCCGGACAGGAAAGCATGGCTACACCTTC.

This clonotype was seen only a few times. This chain connects TRBV7-9 to TRBJ1-1, with no clear D. V was trimmed by 1 base and J by 8 bases, leaving 11 bases between them. Per germline, CDR1 SEHNR and CDR2 FQNEAQ (reference sequence). The CDR3 loop spans 13 amino acids. The CDR3 DNA is TGTGCCAGCAGCTTAGGGGGATACGGAGAAGCTTTCTTT. Translating gives CASSLGGYGEAFF.

This clonotype was observed a handful of times. The chain carries TRBV6-5 and TRBJ1-2, with 7 bases identical to TRBD1. The CDR3 totals 14 residues. Germline V gene lookup returns CDR1 MNHEY and CDR2 SVGAGI. V shed 7 bases and J 6 bases; nucleotides not matched to a gene: 11. In DNA, the CDR3 is TGTGCCAGCACCCCTACAGACAGGGCCCATGGCTACACCTTC. Amino acids: CASTPTDRAHGYTF.